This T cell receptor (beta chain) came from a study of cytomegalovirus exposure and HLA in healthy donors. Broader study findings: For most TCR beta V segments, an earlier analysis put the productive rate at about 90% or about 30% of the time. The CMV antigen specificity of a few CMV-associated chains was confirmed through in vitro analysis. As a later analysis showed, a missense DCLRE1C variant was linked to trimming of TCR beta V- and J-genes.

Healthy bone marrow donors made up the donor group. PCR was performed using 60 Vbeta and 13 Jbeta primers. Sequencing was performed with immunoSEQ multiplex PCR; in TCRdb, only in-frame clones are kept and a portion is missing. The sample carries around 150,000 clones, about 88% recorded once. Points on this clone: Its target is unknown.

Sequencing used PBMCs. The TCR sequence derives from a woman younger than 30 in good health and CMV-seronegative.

CDR3 sequence: CASSAAGPRNQPQHF. CDR3 sequence (DNA): TGTGCCAGCAGCGCGGCGGGGCCCCGCAATCAGCCCCAGCATTTT. The chain joins TRBV6-6 to TRBJ1-5; weak D call: TRBD1 (5 bases). This CDR3 is 15 amino acids long. Germline V CDR1 and CDR2: MNHNY, SVGAGI (reference sequence). Trimming took 6 bases from V and 2 from J, leaving 14 bases between them.